This T cell receptor beta chain was recovered during a study of cytomegalovirus exposure and HLA in healthy donors. Regarding the study as a whole: Most sequenced TCRs were rare (though some public TCRs occurred in many donors). Earlier analysis found most TCR beta V segments productive about 87% or about 30% of the time.

PCR amplification relied on 60 Vbeta primers (plus 13 Jbeta primers). Per the authors' pipeline: Per a later analysis, the number of unique TCR beta chains was approximately 73 million, of which 9 million to 12 million were shared. Repertoires were generated with immunoSEQ multiplex PCR, while TCRdb's copy carries only in-frame clones and drops some. D and trimming come from the DNA, and the V and J calls and clone size come from that table. The sample has around 300,000 clones; 72% are singletons. CDR3 size: 14 residues. With V trimmed by 7 bases and J by 4 bases, 10 bases remained unmatched. CDR1 is MDHEN and CDR2 is SYDVKM in the germline V gene. Concerning this clone itself: As yet, its antigen is unknown.

Each donor was healthy, and each was a bone marrow donor. Sequencing used PBMCs. This TCR derives from a female donor in good health and CMV-seronegative. V usage is TRBV28 and J usage is TRBJ2-7; 7 positions agree with TRBD2. In DNA, the CDR3 is TGTGCCAGCATCCCCCGCGGGAGAGTTTACGAGCAGTACTTC. Its translation is CASIPRGRVYEQYF.